This is a list of T cell receptor beta chains from one sample in a study of T-cell reconstitution after alpha-beta-depleted transplantation in children. MiXCR was run by TCRdb on the PCR reads, yielding one entry per CDR3 protein. This table has fewer than 700,000 distinct CDR3 sequences, about an eighth appearing once. Sequenced material: PBMCs, mostly from graft donor cells, taken 360 days after TCRalphabeta/CD19-depleted stem cell transplant. The receptor source for this set is a male patient between 5 and 17 years old who had a stem cell transplant for acute myeloid leukemia, so the T cells may come from the graft donor. Both conserved end residues are part of each CDR3. Fields, in order: clone size, J gene, D gene, V gene, CDR3 DNA, CDR3 protein. The D gene is left open where the match is weak. Expanded clones get a size class; other rows say once, few or many, or leave the size out.

clone_size: NA; j_call: TRBJ1-1; d_call: TRBD1; v_call: TRBV30; cdr3_nt: TGTGCCTGGAGTGTCGGGCAGGGGGACACTGAAGCTTTCTTT; cdr3_aa: CAWSVGQGDTEAFF
clone_size: NA; j_call: TRBJ2-2; d_call: TRBD2; v_call: TRBV12-3/TRBV12-4; cdr3_nt: TGTGCCAGCAGACCGGGACTAGCGGGAGTTATGGGGAACACCGGGGAGCTGTTTTTT; cdr3_aa: CASRPGLAGVMGNTGELFF
clone_size: few; j_call: TRBJ2-3; d_call: TRBD2; v_call: TRBV20-1; cdr3_nt: TGCAGTGCCCAGTCTGGGACTAGCGCCAGCACAGATACGCAGTATTTT; cdr3_aa: CSAQSGTSASTDTQYF
clone_size: few; j_call: TRBJ1-3; d_call: TRBD1; v_call: TRBV20-1; cdr3_nt: TGCAGTGCTAGTCCGGACAGGGGGCAAGGAAACACCATATATTTT; cdr3_aa: CSASPDRGQGNTIYF
clone_size: few; j_call: TRBJ2-7; d_call: TRBD2; v_call: TRBV3-1; cdr3_nt: TGTGCCAGCAGCCAATTCGGGCTAGCGGAAACCTACGAGCAGTACTTC; cdr3_aa: CASSQFGLAETYEQYF
clone_size: few; j_call: TRBJ2-3; d_call: NA; v_call: TRBV12-3/TRBV12-4; cdr3_nt: TGTGCCAGCAGTTTATGGCTGGCGCTAGATACGCAGTATTTT; cdr3_aa: CASSLWLALDTQYF
clone_size: NA; j_call: TRBJ2-3; d_call: TRBD2; v_call: TRBV27; cdr3_nt: TGTGCCAGCAGCCCCGGACTAGTGGGAGTAAGGCAGTATTTT; cdr3_aa: CASSPGLVGVRQYF
clone_size: many; j_call: TRBJ2-1; d_call: TRBD2; v_call: TRBV27; cdr3_nt: TGTGCCAGCAGTTTAGGGCACCTAGCGGGAGGGGGCAATGAGCAGTTCTTC; cdr3_aa: CASSLGHLAGGGNEQFF
clone_size: many; j_call: TRBJ2-1; d_call: NA; v_call: TRBV28; cdr3_nt: TGTGCCAGCCAAGGGACACTCCTTTACAATGAGCAGTTCTTC; cdr3_aa: CASQGTLLYNEQFF
clone_size: few; j_call: TRBJ2-1; d_call: NA; v_call: TRBV5-6; cdr3_nt: TGTGCCAGCAGCCAAGGACTCTCCCTAAGCTACAATGAGCAGTTCTTC; cdr3_aa: CASSQGLSLSYNEQFF
clone_size: many; j_call: TRBJ2-5; d_call: NA; v_call: TRBV20-1; cdr3_nt: TGCAGTGCCACGGACAGACCCGAGACCCAGTACTTC; cdr3_aa: CSATDRPETQYF
clone_size: few; j_call: TRBJ2-7; d_call: NA; v_call: TRBV11-1; cdr3_nt: TGTGCCAGCAGCTGGACGGACCTCTCCTACGAGCAGTACTTC; cdr3_aa: CASSWTDLSYEQYF
clone_size: few; j_call: TRBJ2-7; d_call: TRBD1; v_call: TRBV28; cdr3_nt: TGTGCCAGCAGTTTCCCCTCCCAGGGGGCCTACGAGCAGTACTTC; cdr3_aa: CASSFPSQGAYEQYF
clone_size: NA; j_call: TRBJ2-1; d_call: TRBD2; v_call: TRBV10-3; cdr3_nt: TGTGCCACCGGGGGACTAGCGGGAGGCGCGTCCTACAATGAGCAGTTCTTC; cdr3_aa: CATGGLAGGASYNEQFF
clone_size: many; j_call: TRBJ2-7; d_call: NA; v_call: TRBV19; cdr3_nt: TGTGCCAGCCCAGACGAGCAGTACTTC; cdr3_aa: CASPDEQYF
clone_size: few; j_call: TRBJ2-1; d_call: TRBD2; v_call: TRBV5-1; cdr3_nt: TGCGCCAGCAGCCGAGGGGAGGGAAATGAGCAGTTCTTC; cdr3_aa: CASSRGEGNEQFF
clone_size: NA; j_call: TRBJ2-1; d_call: NA; v_call: TRBV12-3/TRBV12-4; cdr3_nt: TGTGCCAGCAGTTTTTTGCCAGGGCGGAATGAGCAGTTCTTC; cdr3_aa: CASSFLPGRNEQFF
clone_size: few; j_call: TRBJ2-3; d_call: NA; v_call: TRBV20-1; cdr3_nt: TGCAGTGCCGACCGGGACTTCACAGATACGCAGTATTTT; cdr3_aa: CSADRDFTDTQYF
clone_size: NA; j_call: TRBJ2-3; d_call: NA; v_call: TRBV5-1; cdr3_nt: TGCGCCAGCAGCTCTGGAGTACCGCTAGGGACCTTAAGGGCAGATACGCAGTATTTT; cdr3_aa: CASSSGVPLGTLRADTQYF
clone_size: many; j_call: TRBJ1-1; d_call: NA; v_call: TRBV21-1; cdr3_nt: TGTGCCAGCAGCCATTTCAGGGAGATGAACACTGAAGCTTTCTTT; cdr3_aa: CASSHFREMNTEAFF
clone_size: many; j_call: TRBJ2-5; d_call: TRBD1; v_call: TRBV20-1; cdr3_nt: TGCAGTGCTCAACGGACAGGGGGAGAGACCCAGTACTTC; cdr3_aa: CSAQRTGGETQYF
clone_size: many; j_call: TRBJ2-3; d_call: NA; v_call: TRBV12-3/TRBV12-4; cdr3_nt: TGTGCCAACTCCTGGGGCACAGATACGCAGTATTTT; cdr3_aa: CANSWGTDTQYF
clone_size: few; j_call: TRBJ2-1; d_call: NA; v_call: TRBV27; cdr3_nt: TGTGCCAGCAGTTTATGGGCAGGGAACTACAATGAGCAGTTCTTC; cdr3_aa: CASSLWAGNYNEQFF
clone_size: few; j_call: TRBJ2-1; d_call: NA; v_call: TRBV19; cdr3_nt: TGTGCCAGGGGGACTCCTAGGCAGTTCTTC; cdr3_aa: CARGTPRQFF
clone_size: NA; j_call: TRBJ2-7; d_call: TRBD2; v_call: TRBV11-2; cdr3_nt: TGTGCCAGCAGCGGCGGACTAGCGGGAGGGCCGGTTAGGACCTACGAGCAGTACTTC; cdr3_aa: CASSGGLAGGPVRTYEQYF
clone_size: few; j_call: TRBJ2-3; d_call: NA; v_call: TRBV7-3; cdr3_nt: TGTGCCAGCAGCTTAAGTTCATGGCTTACTACGCAGTATTTT; cdr3_aa: CASSLSSWLTTQYF